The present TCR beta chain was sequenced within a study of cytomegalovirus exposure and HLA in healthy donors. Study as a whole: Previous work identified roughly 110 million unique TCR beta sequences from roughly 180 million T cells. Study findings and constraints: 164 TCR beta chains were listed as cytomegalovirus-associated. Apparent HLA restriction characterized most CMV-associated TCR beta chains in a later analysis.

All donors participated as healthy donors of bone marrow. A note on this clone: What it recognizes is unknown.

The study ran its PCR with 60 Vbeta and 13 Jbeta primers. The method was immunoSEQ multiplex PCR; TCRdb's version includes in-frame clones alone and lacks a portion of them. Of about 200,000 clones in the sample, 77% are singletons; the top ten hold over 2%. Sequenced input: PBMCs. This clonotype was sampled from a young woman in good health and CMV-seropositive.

The CDR3 coding sequence is TGTGCCAGTAGGCAGACTAGCGGCTCCTACGAGCAGTACTTC. It translates to CASRQTSGSYEQYF. The genes are TRBV19 and TRBJ2-7; TRBD2 aligns across 9 bases. The CDR3 is 14 amino acids. Per germline, CDR1 LNHDA and CDR2 SQIVND (reference sequence). The V and J ends lost 6 bases and 0 bases, in that order; junction bases with no gene match: 3.